The 8 T cell receptor beta chains below were found in one sample sequenced in a study of Graves' ophthalmopathy and Graves' hyperthyroidism. RNA transcripts were the source from which TCR beta CDR3 regions were amplified. HTBI primers were used in a first-round RT-PCR, which preceded a second-round multiplex PCR. MiXCR, applied by TCRdb to the multiplex PCR reads, yields one record per CDR3 protein. The repertoire holds a few hundred thousand distinct CDR3 sequences, roughly 17% seen once, with about 2.4% in the top ten. Sequencing input: peripheral blood. The receptor source for this set is an adult woman with stable Graves' hyperthyroidism.

The chain joins TRBV9 to TRBJ2-4; possible D gene TRBD1, 5 bases. CDR1 SGDLS and CDR2 YYNGEE come from the germline V gene. The CDR3 is 15 residues long. Deletions cut 0 bases from V and 3 bases from J, with 10 bases between. CDR3 sequence reads: CASSVEGDGKNIQYF. The CDR3 DNA reads TGTGCCAGCAGCGTAGAAGGGGATGGCAAAAACATTCAGTACTTC.

The CDR3 nucleotides read TGTGCCAGCAGTTCCAGCCGGCAGGCCCAAGAGACCCAGTACTTC. As protein: CASSSSRQAQETQYF. The rearrangement joins TRBV12-3 or TRBV12-4 to TRBJ2-5; no reliable D call. CDR3 length: 15 amino acids. Trimming cost V 4 bases and J 1 base, with 13 bases left between them.

This clonotype was seen at least ten times. The chain joins TRBV12-3 or TRBV12-4 to TRBJ1-5; the D is unclear. V was pared by 6 bases and J by 3 bases, with 12 bases between. The length of the CDR3 is 14 residues. As DNA, the CDR3 is TGTGCCAGCAGATTTACGGGGTTCAATCAGCCCCAGCATTTT. It codes for CASRFTGFNQPQHF.

This clonotype was observed at least ten times. The V call is TRBV20-1, the J call TRBJ2-5; TRBD2 is a possible D gene (6 bases). Trimming took off 5 bases at V and 1 base at J, with 20 bases between the two ends. The V gene's germline CDR1 is DFQATT and CDR2 SNEGSKA (reference sequence). CDR3 length equals 16 residues. This chain's CDR3 is CSAWPGLLGPQETQYF. Here the CDR3 DNA reads TGCAGTGCTTGGCCGGGACTCCTCGGTCCCCAAGAGACCCAGTACTTC.

This clonotype has just a few counts. A clone one base away is much larger, so this may be a read error. The J gene is TRBJ2-5, the V gene TRBV10-3; 11 bases fit TRBD1. The V gene's germline CDR1 is ENHRY and CDR2 SYGVKD. The CDR3 loop spans 14 amino acids. The DNA for the CDR3 is TGTGCCTCCTCTCCCGGGACAGGGGGAGAGACCAAGTACTTC. Its translation: CASSPGTGGETKYF.

This clonotype has at least ten counts. This chain uses TRBV28 with TRBJ1-1; D gene unclear. V was trimmed by 3 bases and J by 5 bases, leaving 10 bases between them. The germline gives CDR1 MDHEN, CDR2 SYDVKM. This CDR3 has 13 residues. The CDR3 spells CASSFRGNTEAFF. The CDR3 region has the DNA TGTGCCAGCAGTTTTCGGGGAAATACTGAAGCTTTCTTT.

The chain recombines TRBV12-3 or TRBV12-4 with TRBJ1-1; 7 positions match TRBD1. V shed 4 bases and J 8 bases; nucleotides not matched to a gene: 4. CDR3 size: 12 residues. CDR3 amino acids: CASSWGQREAFF. The CDR3 DNA reads TGTGCCAGCAGTTGGGGACAGAGAGAAGCTTTCTTT.

Ten or more counts support this clonotype. This chain links TRBV6-2 or TRBV6-3 with TRBJ1-5, with a tentative D call TRBD1 (6 bases). This CDR3 spans 14 amino acids. Trimming stripped 2 bases from V and 6 bases from J, with 11 bases between. Germline V CDR1 and CDR2: MNHEY, SVGEGT. The DNA of the CDR3 is TGTGCCAGCAGTTACATGGCAGGGGTTCAGCCCCAGCATTTT. Its translation is CASSYMAGVQPQHF.